This T cell receptor (beta chain) derives from a study of shared clonotypes between healthy human individuals. Method: immunoSEQ multiplex PCR; TCRdb's copy keeps in-frame clones and lacks some. The sample records roughly 2.2 million clones, about nine tenths being singletons. Germline-derived CDR1 and CDR2 are GTSNPN and SVGIG (reference sequence). V shed 2 bases, J shed 4 bases, and the junction held 7 bases outside the gene matches. There are 14 residues in the CDR3. Sequencing was performed on naive CD4+ T cells from PBMCs. This sample's subset: CD45RA+ positively selected. The clonotype originates from a man aged 18-30 years in good health. Some clones in this sample may be carry-over from other donors' samples. The chain has TRBV30 and TRBJ1-1; 7 bases map to TRBD1. The CDR3 sequence is CAWSSPGTATEAFF. Written as DNA, the CDR3 is TGTGCCTGGAGTTCCCCCGGGACAGCCACTGAAGCTTTCTTT. The entire variable domain, with the rest obtained from reference TRBV30 and TRBJ1-1, is as follows: SQTIHQWPATLVQPVGSPLSLECTVEGTSNPNLYWYRQAAGRGLQLLFYSVGIGQISSEVPQNLSASRPQDRQFILSSKKLLLSDSGFYLCAWSSPGTATEAFFGQGTRLTVV.